The next 26 T cell receptor delta chains were all read from a single sample in a study of fetal and pediatric gammadelta thymocytes. TCRdb re-analyzed the reads via CATT. The profile covers approximately 150 delta-chain clones, with roughly 9.5% appearing a single time and 98% taken by the ten largest. Sequences were obtained from Vgamma9Vdelta2 gamma-delta T cells from the thymus. As for subset: sorted CD3+gammadeltaTCR+Vgamma9+Vdelta2+ thymocytes. These receptors were collected from a child who underwent cardiac surgery and was recorded as healthy.

This clone has only a few counts. V and J are TRDV2 and TRDJ1, with TRDD3 matching 10 bases. TCRdb does not report a J gene; here it was assigned by matching the DNA to germline references. The V gene end was trimmed by 2 bases and the J gene end by 0 bases; junction bases not matched to a gene: 11. Germline V lookup: CDR1 GEAIGNYY, CDR2 EKD. CDR3 length: 18 residues. The CDR3 reads CACDKVVGDTTYTDKLIF. The CDR3 region has the DNA TGTGCCTGTGACAAAGTGGTGGGGGATACTACATACACCGATAAACTCATCTTT.

Of note for this clone: TCRdb shows a much larger clone's protein in place of this DNA's translation, and the two differ at residue 6, likely through a read error; the protein shown is translated from the DNA. The genes are TRDV2 and TRDJ1, with TRDD3 identical over 11 bases. Germline values: CDR1 GEAIGNYY, CDR2 EKD. The CDR3 runs 18 residues. With V trimmed by 3 bases and J by 0 bases, 11 bases remained unmatched. The CDR3 sequence: CACDASWGIHLDTDKLIF. The CDR3 DNA reads TGTGCCTGTGACGCGTCCTGGGGGATACACTTAGACACCGATAAACTCATCTTT.

The rearrangement joins TRDV2 to TRDJ3, with 10 positions matching TRDD3. The J gene was not available in TCRdb and was assigned here by matching the DNA to germline segments. This CDR3 contains 18 residues. Trimming at V came to 2 bases and at J to 2 bases, leaving 5 bases not matched to a gene. Germline loops: CDR1 GEAIGNYY, CDR2 EKD. The CDR3 DNA sequence: TGTGCCTGTGACATACTGGGGGATGGAACCTGGGACACCCGACAGATGTTTTTC. It specifies CACDILGDGTWDTRQMFF.

Here the J gene is TRDJ3 and the V gene is not called; the table names TRDD3, a call not compared with the DNA. The CDR3 totals 20 residues. For the CDR3, the DNA is TGTGCCATTTTTCATGACACCGTGGATTCTCCCTCCTGGGACACCCGACAGATGTTTTTC. Translation: CAIFHDTVDSPSWDTRQMFF.

This clone was counted only a few times. The likely explanation is a read error, given a far larger clone one base away. This sample also contains other DNA sequences that code for the same CDR3. The chain employs TRDV2 and TRDJ1; 11 bases line up with TRDD3. This CDR3 region has 18 residues. CDR1 and CDR2 from the germline V gene are GEAIGNYY and EKD. V shed 3 bases and J 2 bases; nucleotides not matched to a gene: 13. The CDR3 loop is CACDATWGIHLDTDKLIF. In DNA, the CDR3 is TGTGCCTGTGACGCGACCTGGGGGATACACTTAGATACCGATAAACTCATCTTT.

The chain recombines TRDV2 with TRDJ3; D perhaps matches TRDD3 (6 bases). TCRdb leaves out the J gene; it was filled in here by matching the DNA to germline. Germline V lookup: CDR1 GEAIGNYY, CDR2 EKD. CDR3 length: 20 residues. Between the trimmed V and J ends, which lost 0 bases and 0 bases, there was a span of 17 bases. CDR3 residues: CACDTVRRGRSSWDTRQMFF. The CDR3 DNA follows: TGTGCCTGTGACACCGTCCGCCGGGGGAGAAGCTCCTGGGACACCCGACAGATGTTTTTC.

This clone came up a few times. This sequence is one base from a far larger clone and is likely a read error. The genes are TRDV2 and TRDJ1, with 11 bases aligning to TRDD3. The germline CDR1 and CDR2 sequences are GEAIGNYY and EKD. This CDR3 region has 18 residues. The ends lost 3 bases at V and 0 bases at J; junction bases unmatched: 11. The CDR3 sequence: CACDATWGIHVDTDKLIF. The CDR3 DNA is TGTGCCTGTGACGCGACCTGGGGGATACACGTAGACACCGATAAACTCATCTTT.

This clone is labeled medium-sized (0.01 to 0.1%). This probably arose from a read error, given a far larger clone one base away. Other DNA sequences in this sample translate to the same CDR3. V usage is TRDV2 and J usage is TRDJ1; 7 nucleotides agree with TRDD3. TCRdb is silent on the J gene; assignment here came from matching the DNA to germline. Germline assignment: CDR1 GEAIGNYY and CDR2 EKD. Trimming removed 0 bases from V and 0 bases from J; junction bases left unmatched: 9. The CDR3 totals 17 residues. Written as DNA, the CDR3 is TGTGCCTGTGACACCGTAGCTGGGGGGGATTACACCGATAAACTCATCTTT. Protein product: CACDTVAGGDYTDKLIF.

This clone has just a few counts. A far larger clone lies a single base away; this is likely a read error. The V call is TRDV2, the J call TRDJ1, with D possibly matching TRDD3 (5 bases). V was clipped by 3 bases and J by 0 bases, with 16 bases between them. The CDR3 contains 16 residues. Germline CDR1 is GEAIGNYY and CDR2 is EKD. CDR3 in amino acids: CACDAGRGGHTDKLIF. The CDR3 nucleotides read TGTGCCTGTGACGCCGGGAGAGGGGGCCACACCGATAAACTCATCTTT.

As for this clone: This likely came from a read error, as a far larger clone is one base away. This rearrangement joins TRDV2 to TRDJ1; D is possibly TRDD3 (5 bases). The V gene lost 0 bases and the J gene lost 2 bases, with 15 bases spanning the gap. CDR3 length: 16 residues. CDR1 and CDR2 from the germline V gene are GEAIGNYY and EKD. The CDR3: CACDTGRGGQTDKLIF. The CDR3 region has the DNA TGTGCCTGTGACACCGGGAGAGGGGGCCAAACCGATAAACTCATCTTT.

Comment on this clone: The translation of this DNA and the TCRdb protein of a much larger clone differ at residue 4, probably owing to a read error; the protein shown here is translated from the DNA. The rearrangement joins TRDV2 to TRDJ1, with 8 positions matching TRDD3. This CDR3 region has 17 residues. Germline lookup yields CDR1 GEAIGNYY and CDR2 EKD. The CDR3 spells CACYTVAGGDYTDKLIF. In nucleotides, the CDR3 is TGTGCCTGTTACACCGTAGCTGGGGGAGATTACACCGATAAACTCATCTTT.

In regard to this clone: TCRdb pairs this DNA with a much larger clone's protein that differs at residue 10, likely a read error; the protein shown was translated from the DNA. The chain carries TRDV2 and TRDJ1; TRDD3 agrees at 12 bases. CDR3 length equals 18 residues. Germline V gene sequence: CDR1 GEAIGNYY, CDR2 EKD. Unmatched junction bases numbered 10, after V lost 3 bases and J lost 0 bases. In DNA, the CDR3 is TGTGCCTGTGACGCGACCTGGGGGATACGCTTAGACACCGATAAACTCATCTTT. It encodes CACDATWGIRLDTDKLIF.

This clone was seen only a few times. The protein held in TCRdb is that of a much larger clone and does not match this DNA's translation at residue 6, likely because of a read error; the protein shown is translated from the DNA. The genes are TRDV2 and TRDJ1, with 8 bases that match TRDD3. Here the J gene was assigned by germline matching of the DNA, as TCRdb has none. This CDR3 has 17 residues. Losses at the gene ends were 0 bases for V and 0 bases for J; bases not matched to a gene: 8. The germline V gene encodes CDR1 GEAIGNYY and CDR2 EKD. DNA of the CDR3: TGTGCCTGTGACACCGAAGCTGGGGGAGATTACACCGATAAACTCATCTTT. Encoded protein: CACDTEAGGDYTDKLIF.

This clone showed up just a few times. The amino acid sequence in TCRdb belongs to a much larger clone and departs from this DNA's translation at residue 15, likely a sequencing read error; the sequence shown is translated from the DNA. The chain couples TRDV2 to TRDJ1; 11 nucleotides line up with TRDD3. From germline, CDR1 is GEAIGNYY and CDR2 EKD. The CDR3 runs to 18 residues. This CDR3 is CACDATWGIHLDTDNLIF. DNA for the CDR3: TGTGCCTGTGACGCGACCTGGGGGATACACTTAGACACCGATAACCTCATCTTT.

Points on this clone: The protein held in TCRdb is that of a much larger clone and does not match this DNA's translation at residue 5, likely because of a read error; the protein shown is translated from the DNA. This chain links TRDV2 with TRDJ1, with TRDD3 matching 11 bases. The CDR3 is 18 residues long. V was pared by 3 bases and J by 0 bases, with 11 bases of the junction left unmatched. Germline loops: CDR1 GEAIGNYY, CDR2 EKD. CDR3 protein: CACDETWGIHLDTDKLIF. The CDR3, as DNA: TGTGCCTGTGACGAGACCTGGGGGATACACTTAGACACCGATAAACTCATCTTT.

This clone has just a few counts. A far larger clone is one nucleotide away, so this likely arose from a read error. Other DNA sequences of this sample code for an identical CDR3. The rearrangement joins TRDV2 to TRDJ1, with 8 bases identical to TRDD3. Matching the DNA to germline supplied the J gene, which TCRdb does not give. Germline CDR1 GEAIGNYY, CDR2 EKD. The CDR3 length is 17 residues. CDR3 nucleotide sequence: TGTGCCTGCGACACCGTAGCTGGGGGAGATTACACCGATAAACTCATCTTT. As protein: CACDTVAGGDYTDKLIF.

Note on this clone: TCRdb's entry gives the protein of a much larger clone, which mismatches this DNA's translation at residue 14, likely from a read error; the protein reported here is translated from the DNA. The rearrangement links TRDV2 to TRDJ1; 11 bases fit TRDD3. This CDR3 contains 18 residues. In germline, CDR1 is GEAIGNYY, CDR2 EKD. The CDR3 DNA reads as TGTGCCTGTGACGCGACCTGGGGGATACACTTAGACACCGGTAAACTCATCTTT. Translation: CACDATWGIHLDTGKLIF.

This clone was counted between two and nine times. The chain uses TRDV1 and TRDJ1; D is unclear. The germline CDR1 and CDR2 sequences are TSWWSYY and QGS. Trimming took off 1 base at V and 7 bases at J, with 13 bases between the two ends. CDR3 length: 14 residues. The CDR3 DNA reads as TGTGCTCTTGGGGAACAAGGCCTCCCATCTAAACTCATCTTT. This encodes CALGEQGLPSKLIF.

As regards this clone: A read error likely explains this, since a far larger clone differs by one base. This sample also contains other DNA sequences that code for the same CDR3. The chain recombines TRDV2 with TRDJ1; 8 positions agree with TRDD3. The J gene, left out of TCRdb, was set here by checking the DNA against germline. This CDR3 region has 17 residues. Germline CDR1 reads GEAIGNYY; CDR2 reads EKD. In nucleotides, the CDR3 is TGTGCCTGTGACACCGTAGCTGGGGGAGATTACACAGATAAACTCATCTTT. It encodes CACDTVAGGDYTDKLIF.

With regard to this clone: This DNA's translation and the protein TCRdb lists, from a much larger clone, do not match at residue 5, likely due to a read error; the protein shown is translated from the DNA. The chain couples TRDV2 to TRDJ1; TRDD3 aligns across 8 bases. The J gene is not listed in TCRdb, so it was assigned here from a DNA match to germline. The germline V gene has CDR1 GEAIGNYY and CDR2 EKD. V lost 3 bases and J lost 0; bases outside the gene matches: 11. This CDR3 comprises 17 residues. CDR3 loop: CACDAVAGGDYTDKLIF. The CDR3 nucleotides read TGTGCCTGTGACGCCGTAGCTGGGGGAGATTACACCGATAAACTCATCTTT.

This clone was detected only a few times. The protein given by TCRdb reflects a much larger clone and differs at residue 4 from this DNA's translation, likely from a read error; the protein shown is the DNA's translation. The V and J genes are TRDV2 and TRDJ1, with 8 bases matching TRDD3. The J gene was missing in TCRdb and was found by matching the end of the DNA to germline. CDR3 length: 17 residues. Per the germline V gene, CDR1 is GEAIGNYY and CDR2 is EKD. In DNA, the CDR3 is TGTGCCTGTGTCACCGTAGCTGGGGGAGATTACACCGATAAACTCATCTTT. It specifies CACVTVAGGDYTDKLIF.

To note about this clone: A far larger clone lies a single base away; this is likely a read error. The same CDR3 also results from other DNA sequences found in this sample. V gene TRDV2 combines with J gene TRDJ1, with 13 nucleotides matching TRDD3. The J gene was missing in TCRdb and was found by matching the end of the DNA to germline. CDR1 is GEAIGNYY and CDR2 is EKD in the germline V gene. This CDR3 is 19 amino acids long. The CDR3 here is CACKPTGGYASEYTDKLIF. In DNA form, the CDR3 reads TGTGCATGTAAACCTACTGGGGGATACGCGAGCGAATACACCGATAAACTCATCTTT.

About this clone: TCRdb attributes to this sequence the protein of a much larger clone, which differs from the DNA translation at residue 8; a read error is likely, and the protein displayed is translated from the DNA. The chain employs TRDV2 and TRDJ1; maybe TRDD3 (5 bases). Germline V gene lookup returns CDR1 GEAIGNYY and CDR2 EKD. V lost 0 bases to trimming and J lost 0 bases, with 16 bases between them. This CDR3 spans 17 amino acids. The CDR3 reads CACDTVARGDYTDKLIF. Here the CDR3 DNA reads TGTGCCTGTGACACCGTAGCTAGGGGAGATTACACCGATAAACTCATCTTT.

V is TRDV1 and J is TRDJ1; a possible D gene is TRDD3 (9 bases). TCRdb gives no J gene; it was assigned here by matching the DNA to germline. CDR3 length equals 21 residues. Trimming shortened V by 1 base and J by 0 bases, and 27 bases separated the two germline ends. Germline CDR1 is TSWWSYY and CDR2 is QGS. CDR3 DNA sequence: TGTGCTCTTGGGGAACCCCTCTTCCTACGCATTACTGGGGGAGACACCGATAAACTCATCTTT. It translates to CALGEPLFLRITGGDTDKLIF.

A note on this clone: TCRdb's listed protein matches a much larger clone and diverges from this DNA's translation at residue 16, likely through a read error; the protein shown comes from the DNA. The V gene is TRDV2, the J gene TRDJ2, with TRDD3 matching 8 bases. No J segment appears in TCRdb, so it was assigned here by matching the sequence to germline. Germline loops: CDR1 GEAIGNYY, CDR2 EKD. CDR3 length equals 17 residues. Germline trimming cut 0 bases from V and 12 bases from J; bases unmatched to any gene: 17. Here the CDR3 DNA reads TGTGCCTGTGACACCGTAGCTGGGGGAGATTACACCGATAAACTCTTCTTT. It is translated as CACDTVAGGDYTDKLFF.

To note about this clone: This is likely an artifact of a read error, given a far larger clone one base away. The rearrangement joins TRDV2 to TRDJ1; 13 nucleotides align to TRDD3. CDR1 and CDR2 (germline): GEAIGNYY, EKD. The CDR3 consists of 19 residues. The CDR3 loop reads CACKPTGGYASEYTDKHIF. The CDR3 DNA reads as TGTGCCTGTAAACCTACTGGGGGATACGCGAGCGAATACACCGATAAACACATCTTT.